This T cell receptor (beta chain) was sequenced during a study of shared clonotypes between healthy human individuals. The germline V gene has CDR1 MDHEN and CDR2 SYDVKM. V dropped 3 bases and J dropped 5 bases, with 13 bases sitting between them. This CDR3 is 14 amino acids long. Some clones are missing from TCRdb's copy, which holds only in-frame ones; the method was immunoSEQ multiplex PCR. The table lists around 1 million clones, 60% to 85% of them singletons. The rearrangement links TRBV28 to TRBJ1-2, with D possibly TRBD1 on 5 matching bases. The TCR comes from a man between 18 and 35 years old in good health. Sequencing was performed on memory CD4+ T cells sorted from blood. This sample's subset: CD45RA-negative fraction. CDR3 region: CASSFFQGRYGYTF. CDR3 nucleotide sequence: TGTGCCAGCAGTTTCTTCCAGGGTCGGTATGGCTACACCTTC.